These 11 T cell receptor beta chains were sequenced from one sample in a study of blood T cells in healthy people across ages. A J-beta primer mix and a sample-barcoded 5' primer were used in a second PCR of about 6 to 12 cycles. TCRdb reanalysed the 5' RACE reads using MiXCR and keeps one entry per CDR3 protein. The data hold about a million distinct CDR3 sequences, with less than 45% observed a single time. Material: blood. The receptors were sampled from a man aged 18 to 29 in good health.

The chain recombines TRBV29-1 with TRBJ1-1, with D maybe TRBD1 (5 bases). The V gene's germline CDR1 is SQVTM and CDR2 ANQGSEA. The V gene lost 6 bases and the J gene lost 1 base, with 12 bases spanning the gap. The CDR3 consists of 13 residues. The CDR3 DNA is TGCAGCGTCAAGCGGGGCGCGAACACTGAAGCTTTCTTT. Translated, it gives CSVKRGANTEAFF.

The chain carries TRBV12-3 or TRBV12-4 and TRBJ2-7, with D tentatively TRBD2 (5 bases). Trimming removed 0 bases from V and 6 bases from J, with 9 bases in between. This CDR3 is built from 13 residues. The CDR3 here is CASSLAEAGEQYF. The CDR3 DNA reads TGTGCCAGCAGTTTAGCGGAGGCAGGCGAGCAGTACTTC.

This clonotype was detected only a few times. This chain uses TRBV6-2 or TRBV6-3 with TRBJ2-5; weak D call: TRBD2 (6 bases). With 5 bases removed from V and 4 bases from J, the gap between germline ends came to 11 bases. The CDR3 has 13 residues. Germline V lookup: CDR1 MNHEY, CDR2 SVGEGT. The DNA of the CDR3 is TGTGCCAGCAGTGCAGACGGGGGAGAGACCCAGTACTTC. It is translated as CASSADGGETQYF.

The rearrangement links TRBV5-6 to TRBJ1-5; TRBD1 is a possible D gene (5 bases). CDR1 is SGHDT and CDR2 is YYEEEE in the germline V gene. Deletions cut 4 bases from V and 4 bases from J, with 15 bases between. The CDR3 has 15 amino acids. DNA of the CDR3: TGTGCCAGCAGCCCAGGCGGGGGGACTAATCAGCCCCAGCATTTT. Encoded protein: CASSPGGGTNQPQHF.

This clonotype was seen a single time. V usage is TRBV7-9 and J usage is TRBJ2-7; D uncertain. Germline V CDR1 and CDR2: SEHNR, FQNEAQ (reference sequence). V shed 0 bases and J shed 10 bases, with 10 bases lying between them. This CDR3 contains 12 residues. The CDR3 DNA sequence: TGTGCCAGCAGCTTAGCAAGCGAGGCCCAGTACTTC. Its protein product is CASSLASEAQYF.

The genes are TRBV12-3 or TRBV12-4 and TRBJ2-5; 7 bases agree with TRBD2. Germline trimming cut 3 bases from V and 2 bases from J; bases unmatched to any gene: 12. The CDR3 sequence is 17 residues long. CDR3 protein: CASSFRAQAGRQETQYF. The CDR3 coding sequence is TGTGCCAGCAGTTTTCGGGCTCAAGCGGGGAGACAAGAGACCCAGTACTTC.

In its sample, this clonotype was seen a few times. The chain has TRBV7-9 and TRBJ1-6; 8 bases agree with TRBD1. Per germline, CDR1 SEHNR and CDR2 FQNEAQ (reference sequence). Trimming cost V 6 bases and J 7 bases; bases outside gene matches: 11. This CDR3 contains 16 residues. CDR3 loop: CASSTTGVIVNSPLHF. DNA for the CDR3: TGTGCCAGCAGTACGACAGGGGTGATCGTAAATTCACCCCTCCACTTT. Looking up the rest from reference TRBV7-9 and TRBJ1-6 gives the full variable domain: DTGVSQNPRHKITKRGQNVTFRCDPISEHNRLYWYRQTLGQGPEFLTYFQNEAQLEKSRLLSDRFSAERPKGSFSTLEIQRTEQGDSAMYLCASSTTGVIVNSPLHFGNGTRLTVT.

This clonotype was seen a handful of times. The gene calls are TRBV9 and TRBJ2-1; the D gene is possibly TRBD2 (5 bases). The CDR3 contains 14 residues. Between the trimmed V and J ends, which lost 0 bases and 9 bases, there was a span of 13 bases. CDR1 and CDR2 from the germline V gene are SGDLS and YYNGEE. The CDR3 sequence is CASSVELASVEQFF. Here the CDR3 DNA reads TGTGCCAGCAGCGTAGAGCTAGCCTCGGTTGAGCAGTTCTTC. The full variable domain, in which reference TRBV9 and TRBJ2-1 provide the parts outside the CDR3, is DSGVTQTPKHLITATGQRVTLRCSPRSGDLSVYWYQQSLDQGLQFLIQYYNGEERAKGNILERFSAQQFPDLHSELNLSSLELGDSALYFCASSVELASVEQFFGPGTRLTVL.

The rearrangement links TRBV4-2 to TRBJ1-1, with D unresolved. The CDR3 has 17 amino acids. CDR1 and CDR2 (germline): LGHNA, YNFKEQ. Between the trimmed V and J ends, which lost 0 bases and 1 base, there was a span of 15 bases. The CDR3 nucleotides are TGTGCCAGCAGCCAAGAAGTGTGGACCTACGGGAACACTGAAGCTTTCTTT. This gives the protein CASSQEVWTYGNTEAFF.

Details on this clonotype: This may be a read error: a much more frequent sequence differs by one nucleotide. The CDR3 carries no conserved terminal phenylalanine or tryptophan, so it likely arises from a read error. This chain connects TRBV5-1 to TRBJ2-1; D is unclear. V was pared by 0 bases and J by 3 bases, with 10 bases between. Per the germline V gene, CDR1 is SGHRS and CDR2 is YFSETQ. The CDR3 is made up of 15 amino acids. CDR3 residues: CASSLEGGGYNEQFL. The DNA for the CDR3 is TGCGCCAGCAGCTTGGAGGGCGGCGGCTACAATGAGCAGTTCTTG.

The gene calls are TRBV11-2 and TRBJ2-2, with TRBD2 matching 11 bases. The CDR3 is 18 residues long. The germline V gene has CDR1 SGHAT and CDR2 FQNNGV. V shed 1 base and J 4 bases; nucleotides not matched to a gene: 8. This CDR3 is CASSLVLAGAMTTGELFF. CDR3 bases: TGTGCCAGCAGCTTAGTACTAGCGGGGGCCATGACCACCGGGGAGCTGTTTTTT.